The next 22 T cell receptor beta chains were all read from a single sample in a study of CD8 T cells in Susac syndrome. RNA in amounts of roughly 0.5 to 1 ug was reverse transcribed with random hexamers. MiXCR, run by TCRdb on the immunoSEQ multiplex PCR reads, gives a single entry per CDR3 protein. This sample carries about 52,000 distinct CDR3 sequences, 93% of them seen once, and the ten largest clones take about 0.51%. The source material was CD8+ T cells from PBMCs. Source of these receptors: a human donor with multiple sclerosis.

The chain uses TRBV27 and TRBJ2-7; a possible D gene is TRBD1 (5 bases). CDR3 size: 13 residues. The germline V gene has CDR1 MNHEY and CDR2 SMNVEV (reference sequence). The V end lost 3 bases, the J end lost 2 bases, and 8 bases lay between the germline ends. CDR3 residues: CASSLGQTYEQYF. For the CDR3, the DNA is TGTGCCAGCAGTTTGGGGCAGACCTACGAGCAGTACTTC.

The chain recombines TRBV14 with TRBJ1-1; D not certain. V was trimmed by 3 bases and J by 0 bases, leaving 11 bases between them. Germline V gene data show CDR1 as SGHDN and CDR2 as FVKESK. The CDR3 is made up of 15 amino acids. For the CDR3, the DNA is TGTGCCAGCAGCCACCTCCCGGAGATGAACACTGAAGCTTTCTTT. Its protein product is CASSHLPEMNTEAFF.

This clonotype was counted once. The chain has TRBV9 and TRBJ1-5, with D tentatively TRBD1 (6 bases). The ends were cut back, 5 bases at V and 4 bases at J, with 13 bases in the middle. This CDR3 spans 14 amino acids. The V gene's germline CDR1 is SGDLS and CDR2 YYNGEE. The CDR3 nucleotides are TGTGCCAGCAGTGGAACGGGACAAAATCAGCCCCAGCATTTT. Translation gives CASSGTGQNQPQHF.

The rearrangement uses TRBV7-3 and TRBJ1-2; TRBD1 is a possible D gene (5 bases). The germline V gene has CDR1 SGHTA and CDR2 FQGTGA. The ends were cut back, 2 bases at V and 6 bases at J, with 13 bases in the middle. The CDR3 has 14 residues. The CDR3 protein is CASSLGGLGHGYTF. The DNA for the CDR3 is TGTGCCAGCAGCTTAGGGGGACTGGGCCATGGCTACACCTTC.

This chain connects TRBV28 to TRBJ2-3; D perhaps matches TRBD1 (5 bases). V was trimmed by 8 bases and J by 3 bases, leaving 15 bases between them. The CDR3 is 14 amino acids. In germline, CDR1 is MDHEN, CDR2 SYDVKM. CDR3 DNA sequence: TGTGCCAGCGCCTTTACGGCAGGGACAGATACGCAGTATTTT. Translation: CASAFTAGTDTQYF.

The gene calls are TRBV6-5 and TRBJ2-2; TRBD2 might be the D (5 bases). V lost 0 bases and J 6 bases, leaving 8 bases between the germline ends. CDR3 length: 14 amino acids. CDR1 is MNHEY, CDR2 SVGAGI, per germline. Here the CDR3 reads CASSYSTRAGELFF. The DNA of the CDR3 is TGTGCCAGCAGTTACTCGACGAGGGCCGGGGAGCTGTTTTTT.

The chain carries TRBV27 and TRBJ2-1; no firm D call. Germline-derived CDR1 and CDR2 are MNHEY and SMNVEV (reference sequence). Trimming shortened V by 3 bases and J by 5 bases, and 8 bases separated the two germline ends. There are 13 residues in the CDR3. The CDR3 here is CASSLGVDNEQFF. The DNA for the CDR3 is TGTGCCAGCAGTTTGGGTGTGGACAATGAGCAGTTCTTC.

CDR3: CASSSSGGANGELFF. Written as DNA, the CDR3 is TGTGCCAGCAGCTCTAGCGGGGGGGCAAACGGGGAGCTGTTTTTT. V gene TRBV9 combines with J gene TRBJ2-2, with 12 bases aligning to TRBD2. The CDR3 has 15 residues. V lost 4 bases to trimming and J lost 7 bases; unmatched junction nucleotides: 5. Germline lookup yields CDR1 SGDLS and CDR2 YYNGEE.

V and J are TRBV20-1 and TRBJ2-7; possible D gene TRBD1, 6 bases. CDR1 DFQATT and CDR2 SNEGSKA come from the germline V gene (reference sequence). CDR3 length: 14 residues. Trimming removed 5 bases at V and 3 bases at J, with 17 bases between. The CDR3, as DNA: TGCAGTGCTCAGGGGACACTTTCTCTCTACGAGCAGTACTTC. Protein: CSAQGTLSLYEQYF.

The chain combines TRBV2 with TRBJ1-5, with D hard to call. Germline V gene sequence: CDR1 SNHLY, CDR2 FYNNEI. V lost 6 bases to trimming and J lost 1 base, with 7 bases between them. CDR3 length: 13 amino acids. The CDR3, as DNA: TGTGCCAGCAGCGGGAGGAGCAATCAGCCCCAGCATTTT. Amino acid sequence: CASSGRSNQPQHF.

The V and J genes are TRBV28 and TRBJ2-5; D gene ambiguous. Trimming removed 6 bases from V and 5 bases from J, with 16 bases in between. CDR1 MDHEN and CDR2 SYDVKM come from the germline V gene. The CDR3 is 14 amino acids. This CDR3 reads CASSPLSPSETQYF. In DNA form, the CDR3 reads TGTGCCAGCAGCCCTCTTTCGCCCTCGGAGACCCAGTACTTC.

CDR3 sequence reads: CASARTEDYEQYF. CDR3 DNA: TGTGCCAGCGCGCGGACAGAAGACTACGAGCAGTACTTC. The chain carries TRBV2 and TRBJ2-7, with TRBD1 as a possible D gene (6 bases). V was shortened by 8 bases and J by 3 bases, with 14 bases between the two germline ends. The CDR3 is made up of 13 amino acids. Germline V gene data show CDR1 as SNHLY and CDR2 as FYNNEI. The full variable domain, in which reference TRBV2 and TRBJ2-7 provide the parts outside the CDR3, is EPEVTQTPSHQVTQMGQEVILRCVPISNHLYFYWYRQILGQKVEFLVSFYNNEISEKSEIFDDQFSVERPDGSNFTLKIRSTKLEDSAMYFCASARTEDYEQYFGPGTRLTVT.

The chain employs TRBV15 and TRBJ2-1; TRBD2 might be the D (7 bases). V gave up 2 bases and J gave up 10 bases, with 15 bases separating them. Germline CDR1 LNHNV, CDR2 YYDKDF (reference sequence). The CDR3 spans 14 residues. The CDR3: CATSRSRGGNEQFF. Written as DNA, the CDR3 is TGTGCCACCAGCAGATCGAGGGGGGGCAACGAGCAGTTCTTC. Full variable domain (remainder filled in from reference TRBV15 and TRBJ2-1): DAMVIQNPRYQVTQFGKPVTLSCSQTLNHNVMYWYQQKSSQAPKLLFHYYDKDFNNEADTPDNFQSRRPNTSFCFLDIRSPGLGDTAMYLCATSRSRGGNEQFFGPGTRLTVL.

The chain recombines TRBV7-3 with TRBJ1-4; 9 bases are a match to TRBD1. CDR3 length equals 15 residues. V lost 5 bases, J lost 3 bases, and 4 bases stayed unmatched. Germline CDR1 is SGHTA and CDR2 is FQGTGA. The DNA for the CDR3 is TGTGCCAGCAGCGCAACAGGGGGCTCTAATGAAAAACTGTTTTTT. It codes for CASSATGGSNEKLFF.

In its sample, this clonotype was seen once. The V gene is TRBV9, the J gene TRBJ2-1; 8 bases agree with TRBD2. J lost 8 bases, V lost 6 bases, and 7 bases had no gene match. Germline-derived CDR1 and CDR2 are SGDLS and YYNGEE. The CDR3 runs to 13 residues. The CDR3 DNA is TGTGCCAGCAATGCGGCTAGCGGGTATGAGCAGTTCTTC. Encoded protein: CASNAASGYEQFF.

The chain carries TRBV4-2 and TRBJ2-2, with D perhaps matching TRBD1 (6 bases). Germline V CDR1 and CDR2: LGHNA, YNFKEQ. The CDR3 is made up of 15 amino acids. V lost 4 bases and J 0 bases, leaving 9 bases between the germline ends. DNA for the CDR3: TGTGCCAGCAGCCCGGCAGGGGCGAACACCGGGGAGCTGTTTTTT. Translated, it gives CASSPAGANTGELFF.

The chain employs TRBV7-9 and TRBJ2-3; 10 bases fit TRBD1. Germline V lookup: CDR1 SEHNR, CDR2 FQNEAQ (reference sequence). Trimming at V came to 5 bases and at J to 8 bases, leaving 10 bases not matched to a gene. The CDR3 runs 15 residues. CDR3 DNA sequence: TGTGCCAGCAGCAGACAGGGGGCGACGGCGGGTACGCAGTATTTT. Protein product: CASSRQGATAGTQYF.

The gene calls are TRBV2 and TRBJ2-5; 7 bases map to TRBD1. Germline V gene data show CDR1 as SNHLY and CDR2 as FYNNEI. This CDR3 is built from 13 residues. Losses at the gene ends were 8 bases for V and 2 bases for J; bases not matched to a gene: 5. CDR3 protein: CASQRGRQETQYF. As DNA, the CDR3 is TGTGCCAGCCAGAGGGGGCGACAAGAGACCCAGTACTTC.

This rearrangement joins TRBV6-2 or TRBV6-3 to TRBJ1-4; 9 bases fit TRBD1. Germline CDR1 and CDR2: MNHEY and SVGEGT. This CDR3 region has 15 residues. V was pared by 2 bases and J by 8 bases, with 6 bases of the junction left unmatched. The DNA for the CDR3 is TGTGCCAGCAGTTACAGCCACAGGGGGCGCGAAAAACTGTTTTTT. Protein: CASSYSHRGREKLFF.

The chain combines TRBV4-3 with TRBJ1-5; 7 bases are a match to TRBD1. Germline V gene data show CDR1 as LGHNA and CDR2 as YSLEER. The CDR3 is 13 residues long. The trim removed 5 bases at V and 6 bases at J, leaving 4 bases unmatched. CDR3 loop: CASSAGGFQPQHF. In nucleotides, the CDR3 is TGCGCCAGCAGCGCAGGGGGTTTTCAGCCCCAGCATTTT.

The chain has TRBV7-9 and TRBJ1-1; D perhaps matches TRBD1 (5 bases). The germline V gene encodes CDR1 SEHNR and CDR2 FQNEAQ (reference sequence). Trimming left V 1 base short and J 4 bases short, with 16 bases between. CDR3 length: 16 amino acids. The CDR3 here is CASSLGFGGKVTEAFF. The CDR3 DNA reads TGTGCCAGCAGCTTAGGCTTCGGGGGTAAGGTCACTGAAGCTTTCTTT. Combining the CDR3 with reference TRBV7-9 and TRBJ1-1 gives the whole variable domain DTGVSQNPRHKITKRGQNVTFRCDPISEHNRLYWYRQTLGQGPEFLTYFQNEAQLEKSRLLSDRFSAERPKGSFSTLEIQRTEQGDSAMYLCASSLGFGGKVTEAFFGQGTRLTVV.

This chain uses TRBV5-1 with TRBJ2-2; TRBD1 matches at 8 bases. V trimming: 3 bases; J trimming: 2 bases; junction bases outside the gene matches: 12. This CDR3 spans 18 amino acids. Germline assignment: CDR1 SGHRS and CDR2 YFSETQ. The CDR3 DNA sequence: TGCGCCAGCAGCTCTAAAGGAATAGGACAGGGTAACACCGGGGAGCTGTTTTTT. Protein: CASSSKGIGQGNTGELFF.